This entry lists 26 T cell receptor beta chains sequenced from one sample in a study of blood T cell repertoires in COVID-19. The repertoire was sequenced with immunoSEQ multiplex PCR; TCRdb's copy has only in-frame clones and lacks some. The sample yields around 91,000 clones, about 85% seen once. The specimen was peripheral blood. These receptors originate from a man older than 75 with acute or convalescent COVID-19.

The V gene is TRBV6-4, the J gene TRBJ2-3, with 8 bases lining up with TRBD2. CDR1 MRHNA and CDR2 SNTAGT come from the germline V gene. CDR3 length: 17 amino acids. J gave up 1 base and V 7 bases, and 13 bases lay outside the gene matches. The CDR3 bases are TGTGCCAGCAAGGCATTAGCGGGATCCTTAGGCACAGATACGCAGTATTTT. It yields the protein CASKALAGSLGTDTQYF.

This chain joins TRBV14 and TRBJ2-1; TRBD2 aligns across 10 bases. Germline V gene lookup returns CDR1 SGHDN and CDR2 FVKESK. CDR3 length: 16 amino acids. With V trimmed by 3 bases and J by 4 bases, 6 bases remained unmatched. CDR3: CASSQWVTSGYNEQFF. CDR3 nucleotides: TGTGCCAGCAGCCAGTGGGTGACTAGCGGGTACAATGAGCAGTTCTTC.

V and J are TRBV4-1 and TRBJ2-1, with 9 bases that match TRBD1. Germline V gives CDR1 MGHRA, CDR2 YSYEKL. V was pared by 2 bases and J by 4 bases, with 6 bases of the junction left unmatched. The CDR3 is 16 residues long. This CDR3 reads CASSQQWDRVYNEQFF. The CDR3 bases are TGCGCCAGCAGCCAACAGTGGGACAGGGTTTACAATGAGCAGTTCTTC.

The chain recombines TRBV25-1 with TRBJ2-5; TRBD2 agrees at 8 bases. The CDR3 runs 15 residues. V was pared by 1 base and J by 5 bases, with 6 bases of the junction left unmatched. Germline V gives CDR1 MGHDK, CDR2 SYGVNS. The CDR3 sequence: CASSESGGARETQYF. The CDR3 nucleotides read TGTGCCAGCAGTGAATCGGGGGGGGCGCGGGAGACCCAGTACTTC.

This chain links TRBV5-1 with TRBJ1-5; D is uncertain. Trimming cost V 5 bases and J 1 base, with 13 bases left between them. The CDR3 has 15 amino acids. The germline gives CDR1 SGHRS, CDR2 YFSETQ. The CDR3 protein is CASRPEGGSNQPQHF. DNA for the CDR3: TGCGCCAGCAGGCCAGAGGGAGGGAGCAATCAGCCCCAGCATTTT. Variable domain in full (rest from reference TRBV5-1 and TRBJ1-5): KAGVTQTPRYLIKTRGQQVTLSCSPISGHRSVSWYQQTPGQGLQFLFEYFSETQRNKGNFPGRFSGRQFSNSRSEMNVSTLELGDSALYLCASRPEGGSNQPQHFGDGTRLSIL.

The rearrangement joins TRBV30 to TRBJ1-4; 9 bases match TRBD1. Losses at the gene ends were 2 bases for V and 6 bases for J; bases not matched to a gene: 10. Germline V gives CDR1 GTSNPN, CDR2 SVGIG (reference sequence). This CDR3 comprises 16 residues. The DNA for the CDR3 is TGTGCCTGGAGTCCCCGCCCGGGACAGGGTCATGAAAAACTGTTTTTT. It codes for CAWSPRPGQGHEKLFF.

V usage is TRBV5-4 and J usage is TRBJ2-1, with TRBD1 matching over 9 bases. This CDR3 has 13 residues. The V segment lost 4 bases and the J segment 13 bases; nucleotides outside the gene matches: 9. Germline CDR1 is SGHNT and CDR2 is YYREEE (reference sequence). CDR3: CASSLGQGTNQFF. CDR3 in DNA: TGTGCCAGCAGCCTTGGACAGGGGACAAATCAGTTCTTC.

CDR3 region: CASSYWGNQETQYF. The CDR3 DNA is TGTGCCAGCAGTTACTGGGGCAACCAAGAGACCCAGTACTTC. This sequence joins TRBV6-5 and TRBJ2-5; D is perhaps TRBD1 (5 bases). Germline CDR1 is MNHEY and CDR2 is SVGAGI. The CDR3 sequence is 14 residues long. Trimming left V 1 base short and J 0 bases short, with 6 bases between.

The chain links TRBV2 to TRBJ2-3; the D gene is possibly TRBD1 (6 bases). V was shortened by 8 bases and J by 3 bases, with 21 bases between the two germline ends. CDR1 and CDR2 (germline): SNHLY, FYNNEI. The CDR3 consists of 16 residues. CDR3 bases: TGTGCCAGCGGGCGGTTGGCCCCCACAGGGACAGATACGCAGTATTTT. Encoded protein: CASGRLAPTGTDTQYF.

The V and J genes are TRBV27 and TRBJ2-2, with D possibly TRBD2 on 6 matching bases. Trimming left V 5 bases short and J 1 base short, with 20 bases between. Germline CDR1 is MNHEY and CDR2 is SMNVEV (reference sequence). The CDR3 is 18 amino acids. The CDR3 sequence is CASSLDPWGTLNTGELFF. For the CDR3, the DNA is TGTGCCAGCAGTCTAGACCCGTGGGGGACTTTGAACACCGGGGAGCTGTTTTTT.

The V call is TRBV5-5, the J call TRBJ2-4; 14 positions agree with TRBD2. The CDR3 extends over 18 amino acids. The germline V gene has CDR1 SGHKS and CDR2 YYEKEE (reference sequence). Germline trimming cut 4 bases from V and 1 base from J; bases unmatched to any gene: 7. The CDR3 sequence is CASSEGLAGERAKNIQYF. For the CDR3, the DNA is TGTGCCAGCAGCGAGGGACTAGCGGGAGAAAGGGCCAAAAACATTCAGTACTTC.

The V gene is TRBV7-3, the J gene TRBJ2-7; perhaps TRBD1 as D (6 bases). V lost 2 bases, J lost 9 bases, and 14 bases lay in between. The CDR3 is 13 amino acids. Germline V gene data show CDR1 as SGHTA and CDR2 as FQGTGA. Here the CDR3 reads CASSLQRDTWQYF. CDR3 DNA sequence: TGTGCCAGCAGCTTACAACGGGACACTTGGCAGTACTTC.

V and J are TRBV5-1 and TRBJ1-5, with 9 bases identical to TRBD1. Germline CDR1 is SGHRS and CDR2 is YFSETQ. The CDR3 is 15 amino acids. J gave up 6 bases and V 2 bases, and 6 bases lay outside the gene matches. CDR3 bases: TGCGCCAGCAGCTTAAATACAGGGGGCAGTCAGCCCCAGCATTTT. Residues: CASSLNTGGSQPQHF.

The chain couples TRBV28 to TRBJ1-5; 10 nucleotides align to TRBD1. After removal of 6 bases from V and 7 bases from J, the junction contained 15 bases not matched to a gene. Germline V gives CDR1 MDHEN, CDR2 SYDVKM. CDR3 length: 17 amino acids. The CDR3 nucleotides read TGTGCCAGCAGAAGACTTGCCCTGACAGGGGGCTACCAGCCCCAGCATTTT. It codes for CASRRLALTGGYQPQHF.

The DNA of the CDR3 is TGCAGTGCTAGTAGTGGGGCGATCAGCCCCCAGCATTTT. Protein sequence: CSASSGAISPQHF. This sequence joins TRBV20-1 and TRBJ1-5, with D perhaps TRBD1 (5 bases). Trimming stripped 3 bases from V and 10 bases from J, with 16 bases between. The CDR3 spans 13 residues. CDR1 is DFQATT and CDR2 is SNEGSKA in the germline V gene (reference sequence).

J is TRBJ2-5 and V is TRBV3-1 (or the pseudogene TRBV3-2), with TRBD2 identical over 14 bases. This CDR3 has 16 amino acids. J gave up 4 bases and V 2 bases, and 3 bases lay outside the gene matches. In germline, CDR1 is LGHDT, CDR2 YNNKEL (reference sequence). The CDR3: CASSQLGLAGAETQYF. For the CDR3, the DNA is TGTGCCAGCAGCCAATTGGGACTAGCGGGGGCAGAGACCCAGTACTTC.

The V and J genes are TRBV28 and TRBJ1-6; D is unclear. Trimming took 5 bases from V and 7 from J, leaving 15 bases between them. The CDR3 has 15 residues. Per the germline V gene, CDR1 is MDHEN and CDR2 is SYDVKM. The CDR3 region is CASSPWGGRNSPLHF. The DNA of the CDR3 is TGTGCCAGCAGTCCCTGGGGAGGGAGAAATTCACCCCTCCACTTT.

DNA for the CDR3: TGTGCCAGTAGTATAAGACAGGGGGCTGGCAATCAGCCCCAGCATTTT. This encodes CASSIRQGAGNQPQHF. The rearrangement uses TRBV19 and TRBJ1-5, with 10 bases matching TRBD1. The CDR3 runs to 16 residues. Trimming at V came to 2 bases and at J to 2 bases, leaving 3 bases not matched to a gene. The germline V gene has CDR1 LNHDA and CDR2 SQIVND (reference sequence).

The genes are TRBV3-1 (or the pseudogene TRBV3-2) and TRBJ1-3, with a weak D call TRBD1 (5 bases). With 2 bases removed from V and 0 bases from J, the gap between germline ends came to 5 bases. CDR3 length equals 14 residues. Germline V gene lookup returns CDR1 LGHDT and CDR2 YNNKEL (reference sequence). CDR3 bases: TGTGCCAGCAGCCAACAGGGCTCTGGAAACACCATATATTTT. Translation gives CASSQQGSGNTIYF.

This chain links TRBV6-5 with TRBJ1-2, with 8 positions matching TRBD1. The junction had 15 bases not matched to a gene; V was cut back by 10 bases and J by 5 bases. Germline-derived CDR1 and CDR2 are MNHEY and SVGAGI. This CDR3 is 15 amino acids long. CDR3 in DNA: TGTGCCACACGGGACAGGAACCGGTTTGGGTATGGCTACACCTTC. It is translated as CATRDRNRFGYGYTF.

The CDR3 region has the DNA TGTGCCAGCAGTTTGAGACCAGGGTGGACTGAAGCTTTCTTT. Translated, it gives CASSLRPGWTEAFF. The rearrangement joins TRBV28 to TRBJ1-1; D might be TRBD1 (5 bases). Germline CDR1 is MDHEN and CDR2 is SYDVKM. Trimming removed 3 bases at V and 5 bases at J, with 13 bases between. This CDR3 is 14 amino acids long.

The chain has TRBV18 and TRBJ2-1, with TRBD2 matching over 10 bases. Germline V gene sequence: CDR1 KGHSH, CDR2 LQKENI. The V and J ends lost 3 bases and 8 bases, in that order; junction bases with no gene match: 4. This CDR3 is built from 14 residues. The CDR3 DNA reads as TGTGCCAGCTCACCGGTAGCGGGAGGCCATGAGCAGTTCTTC. It encodes CASSPVAGGHEQFF.

The J gene is TRBJ1-4, the V gene TRBV19, with D hard to call. The germline gives CDR1 LNHDA, CDR2 SQIVND (reference sequence). This CDR3 is 14 amino acids long. Trimming cost V 4 bases and J 2 bases, with 8 bases left between them. The CDR3 coding sequence is TGTGCCAGTAGTACAGGTGGGACTAATGAAAAACTGTTTTTT. It specifies CASSTGGTNEKLFF.

This chain connects TRBV19 to TRBJ2-2, with no clear D. CDR1 is LNHDA and CDR2 is SQIVND in the germline V gene (reference sequence). The CDR3 totals 13 residues. V lost 5 bases and J lost 5, with 9 bases in between. Here the CDR3 DNA reads TGTGCCAGTAGTGAGGTTATGACCGGGGAGCTGTTTTTT. Translated: CASSEVMTGELFF.

Worth noting for this clone: One end of the junction varies from germline; a read error may be responsible. The CDR3 sequence: CASRLGTGASYEQYF. CDR3 nucleotides: TGTGCCAGCAGGTTAGGGACAGGGGCTTCCTACGAGCAGTACTTC. The rearrangement links TRBV7-2 to TRBJ2-7, with TRBD1 matching 10 bases. The CDR3 has 15 residues. Germline V gene sequence: CDR1 SGHTA, CDR2 FQGNSA. Variable domain in full (rest from reference TRBV7-2 and TRBJ2-7): GAGVSQSPSNKVTEKGKDVELRCDPISGHTALYWYRQSLGQGLEFLIYFQGNSAPDKSGLPSDRFSAERTGGSVSTLTIQRTQQEDSAVYLCASRLGTGASYEQYFGPGTRLTVT.

The chain couples TRBV19 to TRBJ2-7; 7 nucleotides agree with TRBD1. The germline gives CDR1 LNHDA, CDR2 SQIVND (reference sequence). This CDR3 is 14 amino acids long. Trimming at V came to 4 bases and at J to 4 bases, leaving 7 bases not matched to a gene. The CDR3 DNA sequence: TGTGCCAGTAGTACCGACAGGGTTGGATACGAGCAGTACTTC. This sequence encodes CASSTDRVGYEQYF.